One and the same sample provided the 15 T cell receptor beta chains below, sequenced in a study of regulatory T cells in long-lasting Graves disease. Assembly of TCR beta libraries relied on iRepertoire HTBI primers together with Arm-PCR of CDR3 regions. TCRdb recomputed calls from the multiplex PCR reads with MiXCR, one row per CDR3 protein. The repertoire holds 200,000 to 250,000 distinct CDR3 sequences, with roughly 18% as singletons. Time point meaning: newly diagnosed GD, antithyroid drugs for less than 3 months. Preparation of the TCR library used RNA extracted from PBMCs. This specimen consisted of peripheral blood mononuclear cells (PBMCs), obtained at new diagnosis, from a patient treated with antithyroid drugs. The receptors stem from a female donor with Graves disease.

The sample holds many counts of this clonotype. The chain combines TRBV28 with TRBJ2-7; either TRBD1 or TRBD2 may supply D (5 bases each). V was pared by 4 bases and J by 0 bases, with 10 bases between. The CDR3 is made up of 14 amino acids. The V gene's germline CDR1 is MDHEN and CDR2 SYDVKM. Here the CDR3 reads CASSWGPGSYEQYF. Here the CDR3 DNA reads TGTGCCAGCAGTTGGGGACCGGGCTCCTACGAGCAGTACTTC.

The chain combines TRBV5-1 with TRBJ2-3, with TRBD2 as a possible D gene (6 bases). Per germline, CDR1 SGHRS and CDR2 YFSETQ. This CDR3 is 18 amino acids long. Trimming pared 0 bases from V and 7 bases from J, leaving 24 bases between. The CDR3 here is CASSLAGSRQGGVNTQYF. The CDR3 region has the DNA TGCGCCAGCAGCTTGGCCGGGAGTCGGCAGGGAGGAGTAAATACGCAGTATTTT.

This clonotype came up a few times. The chain has TRBV20-1 and TRBJ2-1, with D perhaps matching TRBD1 (6 bases). The length of the CDR3 is 16 residues. V dropped 3 bases and J dropped 1 base, with 16 bases sitting between them. Per germline, CDR1 DFQATT and CDR2 SNEGSKA (reference sequence). As DNA, the CDR3 is TGCAGTGCTAGCCGTCCGCAAGGGGGATCCTACAATGAGCAGTTCTTC. Translated, it gives CSASRPQGGSYNEQFF.

Details on this clonotype: Sequence at one end of the junction differs from germline and may be a read error. J is TRBJ1-2 and V is TRBV7-2, with D unclear. This CDR3 has 13 residues. The germline CDR1 and CDR2 sequences are SGHTA and FQGNSA. The CDR3 region has the DNA TGTGCCAGCAGCTTAACCCTAAACTATAGCTACACCTTC. Translating gives CASSLTLNYSYTF. The full variable domain, with the rest looked up from reference TRBV7-2 and TRBJ1-2, is GAGVSQSPSNKVTEKGKDVELRCDPISGHTALYWYRQSLGQGLEFLIYFQGNSAPDKSGLPSDRFSAERTGGSVSTLTIQRTQQEDSAVYLCASSLTLNYSYTFGSGTRLTVV.

Ten or more counts support this clonotype. The V and J genes are TRBV28 and TRBJ1-2; 9 bases agree with TRBD1. CDR1 MDHEN and CDR2 SYDVKM come from the germline V gene. V lost 3 bases to trimming and J lost 6 bases; unmatched junction nucleotides: 8. This CDR3 contains 15 residues. CDR3 residues: CASSFYDRGKDGYTF. CDR3 sequence (DNA): TGTGCCAGCAGTTTCTATGACAGGGGGAAGGATGGCTACACCTTC.

The V gene is TRBV2, the J gene TRBJ1-2; the D is unclear. V lost 5 bases, J lost 9 bases, and 13 bases lay in between. The germline V gene encodes CDR1 SNHLY and CDR2 FYNNEI. The CDR3 is 12 residues long. As DNA, the CDR3 is TGTGCCAGCAGTTCGACCCACGAAAGCTACACCTTC. Encoded protein: CASSSTHESYTF.

V and J are TRBV7-8 and TRBJ2-7; tentative D call: TRBD2 (5 bases). Trimming cost V 8 bases and J 3 bases, with 17 bases left between them. This CDR3 contains 14 residues. Germline CDR1 and CDR2: SGHVS and FQNEAQ. The CDR3: CASGYSAGLYEQYF. In DNA, the CDR3 is TGTGCCAGCGGCTACTCGGCGGGCCTCTACGAGCAGTACTTC.

This clonotype was picked up many times. Sequence at one end of the junction differs from germline and may be a read error. The chain uses TRBV3-1 and TRBJ2-1; weak D call: TRBD2 (5 bases). This CDR3 spans 13 amino acids. The germline V gene encodes CDR1 LGHDT and CDR2 YNNKEL (reference sequence). DNA of the CDR3: TGCGCCAGCAGCCAAGGACTTTACAATGAGCAGTTCTTC. This translates into CASSQGLYNEQFF.

This clonotype has ten or more counts. The V call is TRBV11-3, the J call TRBJ1-2; unclear D gene. V lost 2 bases, J lost 3 bases, and 10 bases lay in between. CDR1 is SGHNT and CDR2 is YENEEA in the germline V gene. The CDR3 is made up of 14 amino acids. CDR3 sequence: CASSLLATDYGYTF. DNA of the CDR3: TGTGCCAGCAGCTTACTGGCAACGGACTATGGCTACACCTTC.

The chain combines TRBV9 with TRBJ1-1, with D perhaps matching TRBD1 (5 bases). The CDR3 spans 14 residues. From germline, CDR1 is SGDLS and CDR2 YYNGEE. Between the trimmed V and J ends, which lost 2 bases and 3 bases, there was a span of 11 bases. CDR3: CASSVVGPDTEAFF. CDR3 coding DNA: TGTGCCAGCAGCGTGGTGGGACCGGACACTGAAGCTTTCTTT.

At least ten counts were recorded for this clonotype. The chain employs TRBV12-3 or TRBV12-4 and TRBJ2-7, with D possibly being TRBD2 (5 bases). V was cut by 2 bases and J by 4 bases, with 15 bases left in between. This CDR3 region has 15 residues. CDR3 DNA sequence: TGTGCCAGCAGTTTATCGGCGGGTGAACATTACGAGCAGTACTTC. Translation gives CASSLSAGEHYEQYF.

This clonotype was seen at least ten times. A read error is likely here: a far larger clone is one base away. CDR3 in DNA: TGTGCCAGCAGCCCCGGGAGCTCCTATAATTCACCCCTCCACTTT. As protein: CASSPGSSYNSPLHF. The chain uses TRBV7-3 and TRBJ1-6, with D unresolved. Trimming took off 5 bases at V and 0 bases at J, with 8 bases between the two ends. CDR3 length: 15 amino acids. Germline values: CDR1 SGHTA, CDR2 FQGTGA.

This clonotype has only one observation. V gene TRBV11-2 combines with J gene TRBJ2-2, with 12 nucleotides matching TRBD1. V lost 5 bases to trimming and J lost 5 bases; unmatched junction nucleotides: 12. This CDR3 has 18 residues. The V gene's germline CDR1 is SGHAT and CDR2 FQNNGV. Here the CDR3 DNA reads TGTGCCAGCAGCACCGGGACAGGGGGCGGGTTGCGAACCGGGGAGCTGTTTTTT. Amino acids: CASSTGTGGGLRTGELFF.

This clonotype was seen only a few times. An end of the junction does not agree with germline; a read error may underlie this. The V and J genes are TRBV7-9 and TRBJ1-1; D uncertain. Per germline, CDR1 SEHNR and CDR2 FQNEAQ (reference sequence). The CDR3 is made up of 12 amino acids. CDR3 loop: CVSSRVGTEAFF. The CDR3, as DNA: TGTGTCAGCAGCCGGGTTGGGACTGAAGCTTTCTTT.

A remark on this clonotype: With a much larger clone just one base away, this may be a read error. This chain uses TRBV3-1 with TRBJ2-1, with TRBD2 as a possible D gene (6 bases). The J call may be in error: the DNA end matches TRBJ2-5 better. CDR3 size: 14 residues. The germline CDR1 and CDR2 sequences are LGHDT and YNNKEL (reference sequence). CDR3 in DNA: TGTGCCAGCAGCCATGCGGGGATCCAAGAGACCCAGTACTTC. Protein sequence: CASSHAGIQETQYF.